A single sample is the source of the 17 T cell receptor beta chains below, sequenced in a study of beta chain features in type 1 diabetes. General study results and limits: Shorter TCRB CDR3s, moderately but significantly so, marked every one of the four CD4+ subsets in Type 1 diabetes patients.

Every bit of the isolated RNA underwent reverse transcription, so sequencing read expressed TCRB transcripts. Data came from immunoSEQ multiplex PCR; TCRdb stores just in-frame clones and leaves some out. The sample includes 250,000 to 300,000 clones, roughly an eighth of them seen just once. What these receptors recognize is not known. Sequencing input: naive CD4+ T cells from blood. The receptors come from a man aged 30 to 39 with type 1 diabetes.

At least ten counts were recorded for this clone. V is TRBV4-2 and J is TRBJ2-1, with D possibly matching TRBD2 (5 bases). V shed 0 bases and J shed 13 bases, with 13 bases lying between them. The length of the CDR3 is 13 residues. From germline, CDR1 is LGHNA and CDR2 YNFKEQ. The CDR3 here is CASSQDRLGDQFF. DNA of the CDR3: TGTGCCAGCAGCCAAGATCGGTTGGGAGACCAGTTCTTC.

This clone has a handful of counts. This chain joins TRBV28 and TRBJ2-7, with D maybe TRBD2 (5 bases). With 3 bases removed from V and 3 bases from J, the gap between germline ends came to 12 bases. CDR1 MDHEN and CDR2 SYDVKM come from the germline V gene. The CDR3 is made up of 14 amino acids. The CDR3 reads CASSLWTGIYEQYF. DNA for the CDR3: TGTGCCAGCAGTTTGTGGACGGGAATCTACGAGCAGTACTTC.

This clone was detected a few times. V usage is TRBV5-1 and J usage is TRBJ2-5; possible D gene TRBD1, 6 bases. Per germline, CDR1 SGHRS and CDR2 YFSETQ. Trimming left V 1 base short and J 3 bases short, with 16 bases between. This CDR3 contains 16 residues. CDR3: CASSLPQGTLEETQYF. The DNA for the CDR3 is TGCGCCAGCAGCTTGCCACAGGGAACCCTTGAAGAGACCCAGTACTTC.

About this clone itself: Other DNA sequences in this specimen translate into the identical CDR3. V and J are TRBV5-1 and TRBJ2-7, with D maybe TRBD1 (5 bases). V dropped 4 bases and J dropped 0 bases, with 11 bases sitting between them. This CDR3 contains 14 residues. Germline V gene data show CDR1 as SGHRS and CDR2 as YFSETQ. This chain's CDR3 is CASSPDSSSYEQYF. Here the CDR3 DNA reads TGCGCCAGCAGCCCCGACAGTTCCTCCTACGAGCAGTACTTC.

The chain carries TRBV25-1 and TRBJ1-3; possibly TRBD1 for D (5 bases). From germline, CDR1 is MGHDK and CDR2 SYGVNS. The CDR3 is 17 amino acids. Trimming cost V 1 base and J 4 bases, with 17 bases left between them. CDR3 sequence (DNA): TGTGCCAGCAGTGAATCTAAGCAGGGCCTAGACGGAAACACCATATATTTT. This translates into CASSESKQGLDGNTIYF. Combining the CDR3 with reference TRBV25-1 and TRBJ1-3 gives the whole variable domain EADIYQTPRYLVIGTGKKITLECSQTMGHDKMYWYQQDPGMELHLIHYSYGVNSTEKGDLSSESTVSRIRTEHFPLTLESARPSHTSQYLCASSESKQGLDGNTIYFGEGSWLTVV.

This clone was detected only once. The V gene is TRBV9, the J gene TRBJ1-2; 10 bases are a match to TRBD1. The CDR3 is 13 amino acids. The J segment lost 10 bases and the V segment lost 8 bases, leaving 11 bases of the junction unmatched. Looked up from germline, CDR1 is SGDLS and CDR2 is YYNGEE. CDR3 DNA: TGTGCCAGTTGTCCGGGACAGGGGTGTTCCTACACCTTC. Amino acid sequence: CASCPGQGCSYTF.

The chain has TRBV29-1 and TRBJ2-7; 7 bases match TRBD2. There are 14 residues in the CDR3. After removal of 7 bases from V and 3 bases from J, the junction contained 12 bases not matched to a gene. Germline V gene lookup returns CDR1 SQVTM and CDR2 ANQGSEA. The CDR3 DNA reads TGCAGCGCACGGCGTACTAGCGAAGGCTACGAGCAGTACTTC. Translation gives CSARRTSEGYEQYF.

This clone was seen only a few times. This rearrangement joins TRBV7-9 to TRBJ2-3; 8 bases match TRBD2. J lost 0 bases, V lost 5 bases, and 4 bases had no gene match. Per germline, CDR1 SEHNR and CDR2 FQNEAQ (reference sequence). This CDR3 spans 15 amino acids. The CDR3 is CASSTGRASTDTQYF. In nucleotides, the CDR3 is TGTGCCAGCAGCACCGGGAGGGCCAGCACAGATACGCAGTATTTT.

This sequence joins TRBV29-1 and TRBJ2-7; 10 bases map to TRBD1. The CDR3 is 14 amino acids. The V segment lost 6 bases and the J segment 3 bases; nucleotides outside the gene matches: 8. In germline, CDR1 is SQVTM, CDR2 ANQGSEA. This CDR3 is CSVARRDRGYEQYF. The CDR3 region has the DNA TGCAGCGTGGCCCGCCGGGACAGGGGCTACGAGCAGTACTTC.

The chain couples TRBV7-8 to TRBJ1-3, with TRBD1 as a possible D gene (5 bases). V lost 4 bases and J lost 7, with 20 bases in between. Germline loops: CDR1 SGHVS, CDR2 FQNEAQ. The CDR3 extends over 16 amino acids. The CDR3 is CASSSPDTLYWNTIYF. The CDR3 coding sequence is TGTGCCAGCAGCTCCCCGGACACCCTTTATTGGAACACCATATATTTT.

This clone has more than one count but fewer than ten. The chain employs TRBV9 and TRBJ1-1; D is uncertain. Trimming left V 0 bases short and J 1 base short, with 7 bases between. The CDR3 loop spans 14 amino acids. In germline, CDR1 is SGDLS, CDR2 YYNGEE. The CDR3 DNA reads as TGTGCCAGCAGCGTAGAACCGAGGAACACTGAAGCTTTCTTT. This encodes CASSVEPRNTEAFF.

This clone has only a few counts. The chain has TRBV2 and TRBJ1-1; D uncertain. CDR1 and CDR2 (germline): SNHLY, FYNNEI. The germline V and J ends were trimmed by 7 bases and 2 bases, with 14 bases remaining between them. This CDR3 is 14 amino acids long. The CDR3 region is CASKRPGSNTEAFF. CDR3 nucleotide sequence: TGTGCCAGCAAACGCCCCGGGTCCAACACTGAAGCTTTCTTT.

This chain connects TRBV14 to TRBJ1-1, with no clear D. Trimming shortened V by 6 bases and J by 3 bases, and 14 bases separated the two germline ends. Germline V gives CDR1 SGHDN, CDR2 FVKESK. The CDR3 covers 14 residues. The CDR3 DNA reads TGTGCCAGCAGTGGTGAGGGTTTTGACACTGAAGCTTTCTTT. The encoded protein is CASSGEGFDTEAFF.

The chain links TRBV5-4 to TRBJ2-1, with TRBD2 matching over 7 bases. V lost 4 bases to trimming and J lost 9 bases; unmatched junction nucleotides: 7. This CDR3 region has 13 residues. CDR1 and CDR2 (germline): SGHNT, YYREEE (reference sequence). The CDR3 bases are TGTGCCAGCAGCCCGCCAGGCGGGAGTGAGCAGTTCTTC. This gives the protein CASSPPGGSEQFF.

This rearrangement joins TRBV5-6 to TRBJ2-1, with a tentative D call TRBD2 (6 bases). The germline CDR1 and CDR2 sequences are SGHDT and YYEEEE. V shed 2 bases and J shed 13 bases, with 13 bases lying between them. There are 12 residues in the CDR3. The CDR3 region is CASSLGTPYQFF. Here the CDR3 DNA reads TGTGCCAGCAGCTTAGGGACTCCCTATCAGTTCTTC.

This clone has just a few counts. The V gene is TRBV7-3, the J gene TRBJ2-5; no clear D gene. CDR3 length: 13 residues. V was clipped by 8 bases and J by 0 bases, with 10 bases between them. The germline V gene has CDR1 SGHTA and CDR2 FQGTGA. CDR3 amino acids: CASASSDQETQYF. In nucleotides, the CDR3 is TGTGCCAGCGCCTCATCAGACCAAGAGACCCAGTACTTC.

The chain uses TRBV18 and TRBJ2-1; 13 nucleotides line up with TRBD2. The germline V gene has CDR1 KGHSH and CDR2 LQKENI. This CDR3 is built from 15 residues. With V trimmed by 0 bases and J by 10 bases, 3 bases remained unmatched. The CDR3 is CASSPPGLAGDEQFF. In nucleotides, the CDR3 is TGTGCCAGCTCACCACCTGGACTAGCGGGAGACGAGCAGTTCTTC.